What follows are 10 T cell receptor beta chains derived from one specimen sequenced in a study of T cell responses to AZD1222 COVID-19 vaccine. Data came from immunoSEQ multiplex PCR; TCRdb stores just in-frame clones and leaves some out. Of fewer than 150,000 clones in the sample, about 88% were seen once. The specimen was peripheral blood, collected 28 days after the second AZD1222 dose. Receptors were obtained from an adult who received the AZD1222 COVID-19 vaccine.

For this clone: The same CDR3 arises from other DNA sequences in this sample as well. The genes are TRBV7-9 and TRBJ2-7; D not certain. This CDR3 has 12 amino acids. The germline gives CDR1 SEHNR, CDR2 FQNEAQ (reference sequence). V dropped 5 bases and J dropped 4 bases, with 9 bases sitting between them. The CDR3: CASSLGSYEQYF. CDR3 nucleotides: TGTGCCAGCAGCCTTGGTTCGTACGAGCAGTACTTC.

This chain uses TRBV19 with TRBJ1-4; 8 nucleotides align to TRBD1. V lost 5 bases and J lost 8; bases outside the gene matches: 22. CDR1 LNHDA and CDR2 SQIVND come from the germline V gene (reference sequence). The CDR3 extends over 19 amino acids. The CDR3 coding sequence is TGTGCCAGTAGTTCTACCCGCGACAGGGGTCCTCAAAGAGTAGAAAAACTGTTTTTT. Protein: CASSSTRDRGPQRVEKLFF.

This clone appeared once. The chain has TRBV5-5 and TRBJ1-5, with no clear D. The CDR3 sequence is 13 residues long. The V gene lost 6 bases and the J gene lost 5 bases, with 12 bases spanning the gap. Germline V gene data show CDR1 as SGHKS and CDR2 as YYEKEE (reference sequence). CDR3 residues: CASTWEVDQPQHF. For the CDR3, the DNA is TGTGCCAGCACCTGGGAAGTTGATCAGCCCCAGCATTTT. The full variable domain, with the rest looked up from reference TRBV5-5 and TRBJ1-5, is DAGVTQSPTHLIKTRGQQVTLRCSPISGHKSVSWYQQVLGQGPQFIFQYYEKEERGRGNFPDRFSARQFPNYSSELNVNALLLGDSALYLCASTWEVDQPQHFGDGTRLSIL.

The V and J genes are TRBV7-2 and TRBJ2-1; the D is unclear. Germline lookup yields CDR1 SGHTA and CDR2 FQGNSA. The CDR3 consists of 16 residues. V lost 1 base and J 6 bases, leaving 16 bases between the germline ends. CDR3 amino acids: CASSLDRRSIINEQFF. The CDR3 bases are TGTGCCAGCAGCTTAGACCGCAGGTCAATAATCAATGAGCAGTTCTTC. Filled out from reference TRBV7-2 and TRBJ2-1, the complete variable domain reads GAGVSQSPSNKVTEKGKDVELRCDPISGHTALYWYRQSLGQGLEFLIYFQGNSAPDKSGLPSDRFSAERTGGSVSTLTIQRTQQEDSAVYLCASSLDRRSIINEQFFGPGTRLTVL.

The chain combines TRBV7-9 with TRBJ2-6; unclear D gene. The V gene's germline CDR1 is SEHNR and CDR2 FQNEAQ (reference sequence). The V and J ends lost 3 bases and 1 base respectively, with 10 bases between them. CDR3 length: 16 amino acids. The CDR3 spells CASSLGFASGANVLTF. In DNA form, the CDR3 reads TGTGCCAGCAGCTTGGGGTTTGCGTCTGGGGCCAACGTCCTGACTTTC.

CDR3 sequence reads: CASSTTYIGQSGNTIYF. As DNA, the CDR3 is TGTGCCAGCAGTACTACTTATATCGGACAGTCTGGAAACACCATATATTTT. V usage is TRBV28 and J usage is TRBJ1-3; tentative D call: TRBD1 (6 bases). The CDR3 sequence is 17 residues long. Trimming removed 5 bases from V and 1 base from J, with 18 bases in between. Germline V gives CDR1 MDHEN, CDR2 SYDVKM.

J is TRBJ1-6 and V is TRBV9; no firm D call. Germline-derived CDR1 and CDR2 are SGDLS and YYNGEE. This CDR3 has 12 amino acids. The CDR3 loop is CASGQTNSPLHF. DNA of the CDR3: TGTGCAAGCGGGCAGACGAATTCACCCCTCCACTTT.

A word on this clone: This sample includes further DNA sequences coding for the same CDR3. V and J are TRBV3-1 (or the pseudogene TRBV3-2) and TRBJ2-5; D remains unclear. This CDR3 has 11 residues. V lost 1 base and J lost 5, with 2 bases in between. CDR1 is LGHDT and CDR2 is YNNKEL in the germline V gene (reference sequence). CDR3: CASSQGETQYF. The CDR3 DNA reads TGTGCCAGCAGCCAAGGCGAGACCCAGTACTTC.

The V and J genes are TRBV7-9 and TRBJ1-5; D call uncertain. CDR3 length: 15 residues. Trimming left V 5 bases short and J 2 bases short, with 13 bases between. CDR1 SEHNR and CDR2 FQNEAQ come from the germline V gene (reference sequence). In DNA, the CDR3 is TGTGCCAGCAGCAATACCAATGAGGGCAATCAGCCCCAGCATTTT. It is translated as CASSNTNEGNQPQHF.

The genes are TRBV6-6 and TRBJ2-4; 8 bases are a match to TRBD2. Germline CDR1 MNHNY, CDR2 SVGAGI (reference sequence). This CDR3 is built from 17 residues. Trimming cost V 5 bases and J 1 base; bases outside gene matches: 10. The chain's CDR3 is CASSRPGGARAKNIQYF. CDR3 bases: TGTGCCAGCAGTCGCCCGGGGGGGGCTAGGGCCAAAAACATTCAGTACTTC.